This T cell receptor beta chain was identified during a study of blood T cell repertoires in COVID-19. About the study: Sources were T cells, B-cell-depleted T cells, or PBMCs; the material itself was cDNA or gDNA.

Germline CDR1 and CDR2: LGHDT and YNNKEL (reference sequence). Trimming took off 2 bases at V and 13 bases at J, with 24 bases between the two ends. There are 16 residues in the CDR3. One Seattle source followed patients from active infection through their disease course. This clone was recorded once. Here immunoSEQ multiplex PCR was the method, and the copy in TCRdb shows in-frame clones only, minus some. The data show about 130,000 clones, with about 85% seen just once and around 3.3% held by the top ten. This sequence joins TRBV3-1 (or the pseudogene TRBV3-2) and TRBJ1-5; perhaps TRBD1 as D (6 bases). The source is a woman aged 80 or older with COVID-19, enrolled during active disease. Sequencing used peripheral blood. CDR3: CASSQPQGPGLYQQHF. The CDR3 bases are TGTGCCAGCAGCCAACCACAGGGACCGGGATTATACCAACAGCATTTT.